This T cell receptor beta chain was recorded in a study of regulatory T cells in long-lasting Graves disease. Time point specified: newly diagnosed GD, antithyroid drugs for less than 3 months. Making the TCR library involved RNA that had been extracted from PBMCs. Diagnosis followed American Thyroid Association guidelines for Graves' disease. A volume of approximately 8.4 milliliters of peripheral blood was collected in EDTA tubes. Construction of TCR beta libraries relied on iRepertoire HTBI primers and on Arm-PCR targeting CDR3 regions. Authors' analysis steps: Detected in the samples were some 68 TRBV and 14 TRBJ segments. MiXCR was run by TCRdb on the multiplex PCR reads, yielding one entry per CDR3 protein. It is TCRdb's table, rather than the study itself, that gives the V and J calls and clone size. The table includes under 450,000 distinct CDR3 sequences, 12% detected once. Germline lookup yields CDR1 SGHRS and CDR2 YFSETQ. V was cut by 2 bases and J by 6 bases, with 18 bases left in between. This CDR3 is built from 15 residues.

Separately, the same data were catalogued under a study of T cells in Graves' hyperthyroidism and ophthalmopathy. That paper adds: TCR CDR3 regions were first amplified by RT-PCR with HTBI primers.

This receptor was obtained from a woman under 30 with Graves disease. The sample consisted of peripheral blood mononuclear cells (PBMCs), taken at new diagnosis, from a patient treated with antithyroid drugs. The chain employs TRBV5-1 and TRBJ2-7; a possible D gene is TRBD2 (5 bases). For the CDR3, the DNA is TGCGCCAGCAGCTTTGAGGGAGCAGTTAGAGGCGAGCAGTACTTC. It translates to CASSFEGAVRGEQYF.